This T cell receptor beta chain was found in a study of blood T cell repertoires in COVID-19. Study as a whole: There were acute and convalescent COVID-19 samples, and they came from the United States, Italy and Spain.

The protocol was immunoSEQ multiplex PCR, while the TCRdb copy is restricted to in-frame clones and leaves out a portion. The table has about 75,000 clones, roughly 85% seen once. V lost 0 bases and J lost 6, with 11 bases in between. The germline gives CDR1 MNHEY, CDR2 SVGEGT. The CDR3 spans 14 residues. This clone was counted once. The receptor was isolated from a human donor in a cohort sampled during active COVID-19. What was sequenced was peripheral blood. The rearrangement joins TRBV6-2 or TRBV6-3 to TRBJ1-1, with D unclear. CDR3 bases: TGTGCCAGCAGTTACTCGGCGGGTGAACCTGAAGCTTTCTTT. It codes for CASSYSAGEPEAFF.